This section outlines one T cell receptor (beta chain) sequence together with its context. The clone's antigen remains unknown. No per-base quality is available; no much larger clone lies one base away. This entry comes from a study of cytomegalovirus exposure and HLA in healthy donors (dated by TCRdb to about 2017). About the study as a whole: In an earlier analysis of roughly 590 of the donors, 276 Gb of sequence data and 100 million or so unique TCR beta sequences from about 190 million T cells were reported. An early release covering just under 650 HLA-typed donors comprised 300 to 350 gigabases of sequencing data and 65 million to 100 million unique TCR sequences. Of the roughly 400 genotyped donors, approximately 82% fell in the genetic ancestry cluster associated with self-reported Caucasian donors. The study aimed to test whether cataloging public T cell receptors could reveal signatures of past pathogen exposure. The study used immunosequencing to profile the T cell repertoires of approximately 640 subjects and linked those repertoires to cytomegalovirus serostatus. Along with the roughly 710-subject first cohort, a separate validation cohort of over 90 different subjects was used. High-throughput TCR immunosequencing, statistical association of individual TCRs with disease status, and machine learning were combined to predict cytomegalovirus infection status. A later analysis re-examined previously published TCR beta repertoires from about 700 donors and added high-resolution HLA genotyping to investigate patterns of TCR occurrence. In the later analysis, no new phenotypic data were used to find candidate immune exposures; instead, reliance was placed on TCR beta sequences and their occurrence across donors. To decide whether each TCR beta V gene segment behaved as functional or pseudogenic, an earlier analysis of 587 of the donors relied on high-throughput TCR beta sequencing. Donor age, sex, ethnicity and CMV serostatus were compiled alongside the repertoire data. A later genetic analysis used genome-wide SNP genotypes for about 65% of the 666 donors, treating that subset as a discovery cohort. All discovery cohort repertoires had been generated using a single sequencing platform. Class I and class II HLA loci were covered by the typing at four-digit resolution. The number of typed donors differed by locus: about 620-640 for A, B, C, DRB1 and DQB1; 500 to 550 for DQA1; 606 for DPA1; and roughly 490 for DPB1. Four to six DR-DQ haplotypes were handled as single units for association and clustering, since linkage in the cohort was strong. Among 350 to 400 genotyped donors of the cohort, an average of around 240,000 unique TCR beta nucleotide sequences were sequenced per donor, approximately 20% of them non-productive.

Overall study results and their limits: For the cohort, immune exposure information was limited to CMV serostatus. About 17 rarely observed V segments, including chromosome 9 orphons, were excluded from the earlier analysis of almost 600 of the donors because counts were too low. The authors suggested that the approach could potentially be generalized to other disease states and immunological phenotypes. In the study, about 150 TCR beta chains were listed as associated with cytomegalovirus. According to a later analysis, parvovirus B19, influenza, CMV and Epstein-Barr virus appeared linked to several top co-occurrence clusters. A later genetic analysis associated a missense DCLRE1C variant with V-gene and J-gene trimming of TCR beta chains, and an independent cohort replicated the association. In both the original and validation cohorts, the classifier was reported to diagnose cytomegalovirus status with high specificity and sensitivity. Assigning TCR associations to individual alleles was difficult when HLA alleles, especially DR and DQ, strongly co-occurred. Because HLA typing was missing for some donors at each locus, association tests included only the typed subset. A group of highly shared sequence variants was considered likely to be a technical artifact of the sequencing pipeline. A further reported finding was that TCR beta sequences accurately predicted the HLA-A and HLA-B alleles for most subjects in the first cohort. Across donors, most TCR sequences were observed very rarely, whereas some public TCRs were present in many individuals. A later analysis found that TCR association rates varied across HLA loci, with DRB1 alleles showing the most associated TCRs and HLA-C alleles the fewest. In vitro tests confirmed that three of the cytomegalovirus-associated TCR beta chains recognize cytomegalovirus antigens. Linkage disequilibrium might explain the correlated functional status among segregating V segments, but an unknown experimental factor could not be ruled out. Broadly in line with IMGT annotations, most TCR beta V segments showed up in productive rearrangements about 87% or about 30% of the time in an earlier analysis of 587 of the donors. In a later analysis, HLA-associated TCR beta chains showed more clonal expansion and lower generation probabilities than non-associated chains that were equally common. Compared with the approximately 600-donor mean, donors in an Asian-associated ancestry cluster had fewer N-insertions in productive TCRs, according to a later genetic analysis. The cohort was sequenced for TCR beta chains only, and without alpha or paired-chain data the features that could be detected were limited. Some IMGT-functional V segments, including TRBV6-2 and TRBV6-3, could not be distinguished by the 87-base-pair reads and were therefore excluded. Sequencing depth was assumed to be roughly uniform across donors in the presence/absence analyses, though that assumption may not hold. Specific HLA alleles were associated with 15,000 to 20,000 TCR beta sequences at a false discovery rate of 0.05 in a later analysis. In a later analysis, most CMV-associated TCR beta chains were found to appear HLA-restricted, with HLA associations seemingly driven largely by CMV exposure.

The cohort was made up of several hundred healthy bone marrow donors. All cohort members were sampled while nominally healthy, although unrecorded immune exposures were likely present. The donor tested CMV seronegative and was one of the 352 seronegative cohort members. A peripheral blood sample was collected from each donor, and TCR beta sequencing was performed on peripheral blood mononuclear cells. Genomic DNA was extracted from the blood cell samples with the Qiagen DNeasy Blood Extraction Kit. The method behind the library was the immunoSEQ multiplex PCR assay. For the multiplex PCR, a mixture combining 60 forward primers for TCR Vbeta segments and 13 reverse primers for TCR Jbeta segments was used. A multiplex PCR assay on genomic DNA amplified the CDR3 region of rearranged TCR beta genes. On the Illumina HiSeq System, the amplified TCR beta libraries were sequenced as 87-base-pair reads. The authors' pipeline ran thus. In a later analysis, 77 million or so unique TCR beta chains were counted across the 500 to 850 repertoires, and approximately 11 million of these chains were shared by at least two donors. Raw reads were error-corrected and collapsed into unique sequences with a nearest-neighbor algorithm that merged closely related sequences to remove PCR and sequencing errors. To assign V, D and J gene segments, CDR3 sequences were aligned to IMGT reference sequences. For a sequence to be retained, at least a six-nucleotide match to both a V gene segment and a J gene segment was required. A rearrangement counted as productive if the CDR3 had no stop codons and remained in frame with V and J, and every other rearrangement counted as non-productive. Following IMGT convention, CDR3 was defined as the stretch from the second conserved V-encoded cysteine to the conserved J-encoded phenylalanine. The earlier analysis of about 500 of the donors excluded sequences that lacked an unambiguous match to a single V gene segment. In an earlier analysis of around 590 of the donors, a V segment was called functional when productive rearrangements were above 56.7%, and segregating when the standard deviation between donors exceeded 5%. A statistical classification framework was built to diagnose cytomegalovirus status from the catalog of TCR beta chain sequences. A later analysis assigned V and J genes by comparing TCR nucleotide sequences with IMGT/GENE-DB human TR gene sequences. The TCRdist pipeline was used in a later analysis to assign CDR3 sequences and most-parsimonious VDJ recombination scenarios. A later analysis defined each TCR beta chain by its CDR3 amino acid sequence plus V-gene family, and excluded reads lacking a unique V-gene family. In a later analysis, several hundred highly shared, low-generation-probability nucleotide sequences were removed to address suspected cross-contamination and a sequencing artifact. In a later analysis, a clonal expansion index was calculated for each public chain from normalized within-repertoire ranks of inferred template counts. A later analysis computed generation probabilities with a VDJ recombination model fitted to out-of-frame rearrangements, and checked the results against IGoR. In a later analysis, hypergeometric tests were used to score TCR-TCR, TCR-HLA and TCR-CMV co-occurrence, with a repertoire-size bias correction applied to TCR pairs. In a later analysis, false discovery rates were estimated by permuting HLA or CMV assignments 20 times. In a later analysis, co-occurring TCRs were grouped using DBSCAN, and TCRdist sequence similarity was added for clustering within HLA-allele-positive subsets. Repertoires with fewer than 30,000 or more than 120,000 public chains, plus five repertoires with anomalous nucleotide sharing, were excluded from co-occurrence clustering. TCRdb's version of the immuneACCESS table is confined to in-frame rearrangements and falls short of the full clone set. An unresolved V gene accounts for under half of the shortfall where checked; the remainder is of unknown origin. V and J calls and clone size follow that table, whereas D and trimming were derived from the DNA. The sample table shows over 150,000 clones, and roughly four fifths are seen once. Clones ranked in the top ten supply under 5% of the sample.

In the germline V gene (reference sequence), CDR1 corresponds to LNHDA and CDR2 to SQIVND. V is shortened by 3 bases, J by 0 bases, and the region joining them spans 15 bases. The CDR3 contains 17 residues, cysteine and phenylalanine counted. Only the CDR3 DNA is retained, 51 bases long and in frame from the first base. This receptor chain uses TRBV19 and TRBJ1-5, with TRBD1 as a weak D call on 5 bases. The sequence derives from a man younger than 35 in good health and CMV-seronegative. Source material: PBMCs. CDR3 reads: CASSIRGNWDSNQPQHF. The sequence in DNA is TGTGCCAGTAGTATCCGGGGGAATTGGGATAGCAATCAGCCCCAGCATTTT.